The clone carrying this TCR beta chain was observed at least ten times. Its matching antigen is unknown. RNA transcripts served as the template for amplifying TCR beta CDR3 regions. First-round RT-PCR of the TCR CDR3 relied on the HTBI primer set. TCRdb re-analysed the multiplex PCR reads in MiXCR, keeping a single row per CDR3 protein. The sample lists more than 300,000 distinct CDR3 sequences; about 15% were seen once. The sample belongs to a study of T cells in Graves' hyperthyroidism and ophthalmopathy. Overall study context: At initial diagnosis, before any treatment had begun, peripheral blood was obtained. Study-wide points: Blood samples included most of the expanded thyroid clonotypes exceeding 0.001.

Patients between 18 and 65 years old had hyperthyroidism, newly diagnosed and lasting under 2 months. Orbital computed tomography, thyroid ultrasound, serum thyroxine and TRAb, and clinical symptoms together informed the diagnoses. V lost 7 bases to trimming and J lost 7 bases; unmatched junction nucleotides: 14. Germline values: CDR1 MNHNS, CDR2 SASEGT. The CDR3 has 16 amino acids. The source material was blood. The chain links TRBV6-1 to TRBJ2-5, with 11 positions matching TRBD2. This TCR came from a woman in her fifties or sixties with Graves' hyperthyroidism. DNA for the CDR3: TGTGCCAGCAAACGGAGGCTAGCGGGAGGTTTAGCGACCCAGTACTTC. Protein product: CASKRRLAGGLATQYF.